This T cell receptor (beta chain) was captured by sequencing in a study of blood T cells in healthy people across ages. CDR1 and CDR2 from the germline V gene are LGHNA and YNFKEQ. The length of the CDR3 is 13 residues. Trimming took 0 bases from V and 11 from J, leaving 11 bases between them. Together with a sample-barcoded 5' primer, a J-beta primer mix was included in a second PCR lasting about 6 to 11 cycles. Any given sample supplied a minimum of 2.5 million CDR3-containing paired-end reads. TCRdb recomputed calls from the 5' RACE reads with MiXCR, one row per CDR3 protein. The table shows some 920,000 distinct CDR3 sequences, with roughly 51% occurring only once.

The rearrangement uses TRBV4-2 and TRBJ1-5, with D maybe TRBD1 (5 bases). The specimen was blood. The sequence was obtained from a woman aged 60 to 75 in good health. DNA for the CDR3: TGTGCCAGCAGCCAAGACGAGGGGAAGGCCCAGCATTTT. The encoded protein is CASSQDEGKAQHF.